This TCR beta chain was observed in a study of CD8+ T cells in alopecia areata. As to treatment: oral pan-JAK inhibitor, 5-10 mg twice daily. Germline-derived CDR1 and CDR2 are SEHNR and FQNEAQ (reference sequence). CDR3 size: 13 residues. Trimming shortened V by 5 bases and J by 1 base, and 8 bases separated the two germline ends. Extracted RNA was reverse transcribed, and the resulting cDNA served as sequencing template. TCRdb keeps only in-frame clones here, not all; method: immunoSEQ multiplex PCR. The sample has fewer than 350,000 clones, roughly 64% seen once; the top ten hold under 2%. The input for sequencing was CD4+ T cells sorted from blood, taken at week 24, from a patient treated with tofacitinib. The TCR comes from a human donor with alopecia areata. The chain combines TRBV7-9 with TRBJ1-1, with D unresolved. The DNA for the CDR3 is TGTGCCAGCAGCGGTTCAGGGAACACTGAAGCTTTCTTT. It encodes CASSGSGNTEAFF.